These T cell receptor beta chains were read from a single sample in a study of CD8+ T cells in alopecia areata. Libraries were prepared by immunoSEQ multiplex PCR; TCRdb keeps only in-frame clonotypes and omits some of them. Among about 180,000 clones listed, about 53% were seen once. Here the sequenced sample was CD8+ T cells sorted from blood, taken at week 24, from a patient treated with tofacitinib. The source of these receptors is a human donor with alopecia areata. Both conserved end residues are part of each CDR3.

TRBV4-3 CASSQDSTGYFNEKLFF
TRBV7-9 CASSLASDEQYF
TRBV7-9 CASSLEDPNGSPLHF
TRBV9 CASSGGFSNQPQHF
TRBV14 CASSPGQSVGSYEQYF
TRBV7-2 CALKGGSTEAFF
TRBV30 CAWSVRPGRSNEQFF
TRBV13 CASVQQGDSYGYTF
TRBV11-2 CASSLRALEDTQYF
TRBV6-7 CASSPGTEGPNQPQHF
TRBV9 CASSVDAGSSYEQYF
TRBV10-3 CAISESTAYGYTF
TRBV30 CAWRLAIHTEAFF
TRBV4-3 CASSPGAGSYGYTF
TRBV9 CASSEGGYGYTF
TRBV5-1 CASSLGGTSGSYEQYF
TRBV13 CASSAPGQMNTGELFF
TRBV29-1 CSVELEGAGGYTF
TRBV7-2 CASNTGGRTQYF
TRBV30 CAWSVGQGMGEQYF
TRBV29-1 CSVGEEGQPQHF
TRBV29-1 CSGRSSTDTQYF
TRBV29-1 CSVRGGGKTYEQYF
TRBV27 CASSLSSYNEQFF
TRBV30 CAWSGLGTRVNTEAFF
TRBV27 CASMARPPGQGFISSNQPQHF
TRBV27 CASSSSGASYEQYF
TRBV18 CASSLEKGNYGYTF
TRBV4-3 CASSQESGGNYGYTF
TRBV7-8 CASSFEPGHRISEQYF
TRBV6-5 CASSYAEEADTQYF
TRBV5-8 CASSGGVTGQETQYF
TRBV2 CASSEYGDYSNQPQHF
TRBV7-2 CASSQVRNNDKLFF
TRBV12-5 CASGSPGPEAFF
TRBV5-6 CASGTGDMGFNTGELFF
TRBV29-1 CSVIAGVGYTF
TRBV29-1 CSVLADTQYF
TRBV5-1 CASSLTSSYNEQFF
TRBV29-1 CSVEAGMNTEAFF
TRBV6-5 CASSYSHRNEQFF
TRBV29-1 CSVDRPTGELFF